The 32 T cell receptor beta chains below all came from one sample that was sequenced in a study of blood T cell repertoires in COVID-19. Sequenced by immunoSEQ multiplex PCR; TCRdb stores in-frame clones only, minus some. This table holds about 68,000 clones, 80% to 90% found once. Sequencing was carried out using peripheral blood. These receptors were obtained from a woman aged 60 to 75 with acute or convalescent COVID-19.

The V call is TRBV6-5, the J call TRBJ2-1, with unresolved D. This CDR3 is 14 amino acids long. The germline V gene encodes CDR1 MNHEY and CDR2 SVGAGI. Trimming cost V 5 bases and J 1 base, with 9 bases left between them. For the CDR3, the DNA is TGTGCCAGCAGTCGCACGAGATCCTACAATGAGCAGTTCTTC. Its translation is CASSRTRSYNEQFF.

The chain couples TRBV4-1 to TRBJ1-6; weak D call: TRBD1 (6 bases). Germline V gene data show CDR1 as MGHRA and CDR2 as YSYEKL. This CDR3 region has 16 residues. With 0 bases removed from V and 10 bases from J, the gap between germline ends came to 16 bases. The CDR3: CASSQDGTGYDSPLHF. The DNA for the CDR3 is TGCGCCAGCAGCCAAGACGGTACAGGGTATGACTCACCCCTCCACTTT.

This clone showed up just once. This chain uses TRBV4-1 with TRBJ1-2; 12 bases are shared with TRBD1. The CDR3 totals 18 residues. V gave up 4 bases and J gave up 4 bases; unmatched junction bases: 13. The germline gives CDR1 MGHRA, CDR2 YSYEKL. The CDR3 DNA is TGCGCCAGCAGCCTTCGGGGGACAGGGGGCGAGACCATCTATGGCTACACCTTC. Its protein is CASSLRGTGGETIYGYTF.

This clone was detected only once. The chain is built from TRBV3-1 (or the pseudogene TRBV3-2) and TRBJ2-1; D unclear. Germline V CDR1 and CDR2: LGHDT, YNNKEL (reference sequence). Trimming shortened V by 4 bases and J by 2 bases, and 9 bases separated the two germline ends. CDR3 size: 14 residues. Written as DNA, the CDR3 is TGTGCCAGCAGCCCCCCTGGAGCCTACAATGAGCAGTTCTTC. Amino acid sequence: CASSPPGAYNEQFF.

This clone was observed a single time. The chain joins TRBV30 to TRBJ2-1; no definite D call. The CDR3 is 14 amino acids. V gave up 0 bases and J gave up 4 bases, with 10 bases separating them. The germline V gene encodes CDR1 GTSNPN and CDR2 SVGIG (reference sequence). The CDR3 loop reads CAWSVIADYNEQFF. In nucleotides, the CDR3 is TGTGCCTGGAGTGTCATAGCCGATTACAATGAGCAGTTCTTC.

The chain has TRBV27 and TRBJ1-6; tentatively, D is TRBD1 (5 bases). CDR1 is MNHEY, CDR2 SMNVEV, per germline (reference sequence). V dropped 5 bases and J dropped 7 bases, with 15 bases sitting between them. CDR3 length: 15 residues. The chain's CDR3 is CASSSFGGWNSPLHF. CDR3 nucleotides: TGTGCCAGCAGTAGTTTCGGGGGGTGGAATTCACCCCTCCACTTT.

As regards this clone: One junction end does not reproduce the germline sequence, and a read error may be involved. This chain links TRBV28 with TRBJ1-2; 8 bases are a match to TRBD1. This CDR3 has 14 amino acids. Germline lookup yields CDR1 MDHEN and CDR2 SYDVKM. The CDR3 DNA reads TGTGCCAGCAGCCGACGTTGGACAGGGATGGGTGATGCCTTC. It translates to CASSRRWTGMGDAF.

The rearrangement uses TRBV7-2 and TRBJ1-1; unclear D gene. Germline CDR1 SGHTA, CDR2 FQGNSA. V was pared by 4 bases and J by 2 bases, with 11 bases between. The length of the CDR3 is 14 residues. The CDR3 region is CASSWGDRNTEAFF. The CDR3 nucleotides read TGTGCCAGCAGCTGGGGAGACCGAAACACTGAAGCTTTCTTT.

This sequence joins TRBV5-6 and TRBJ2-2; D might be TRBD1 (5 bases). The CDR3 spans 15 residues. Germline V gene lookup returns CDR1 SGHDT and CDR2 YYEEEE. Deletions cut 3 bases from V and 1 base from J, with 10 bases between. In DNA, the CDR3 is TGTGCCAGCAGCTCCCTCACAGGGAACACCGGGGAGCTGTTTTTT. Protein: CASSSLTGNTGELFF.

This chain uses TRBV12-3 or TRBV12-4 with TRBJ2-7, with no clear D. The CDR3 length is 13 residues. V lost 4 bases and J lost 0, with 7 bases in between. The CDR3 spells CASSSVNSYEQYF. Written as DNA, the CDR3 is TGTGCCAGCAGTTCGGTCAACTCCTACGAGCAGTACTTC.

This rearrangement joins TRBV4-2 to TRBJ2-5; 9 bases fit TRBD2. Trimming cost V 4 bases and J 5 bases; bases outside gene matches: 2. This CDR3 spans 13 amino acids. The germline CDR1 and CDR2 sequences are LGHNA and YNFKEQ. The CDR3 DNA follows: TGTGCCAGCAGCCGGACTAGCGCTGAGACCCAGTACTTC. This encodes CASSRTSAETQYF.

The chain has TRBV29-1 and TRBJ1-5; 7 bases map to TRBD1. V lost 5 bases, J lost 6 bases, and 7 bases stayed unmatched. The CDR3 loop spans 13 amino acids. CDR1 and CDR2 from the germline V gene are SQVTM and ANQGSEA. CDR3 residues: CSVTTGSGQPQHF. In DNA form, the CDR3 reads TGCAGCGTTACGACAGGGTCAGGTCAGCCCCAGCATTTT.

This chain links TRBV5-1 with TRBJ2-5, with 10 bases fitting TRBD2. This CDR3 has 15 residues. Germline lookup yields CDR1 SGHRS and CDR2 YFSETQ. Trimming cost V 6 bases and J 3 bases; bases outside gene matches: 8. The CDR3 DNA reads TGCGCCAGCAAGGGTGGACTAGCGGTAAAAGAGACCCAGTACTTC. This translates into CASKGGLAVKETQYF. Drawing the rest from reference TRBV5-1 and TRBJ2-5, the complete variable domain is KAGVTQTPRYLIKTRGQQVTLSCSPISGHRSVSWYQQTPGQGLQFLFEYFSETQRNKGNFPGRFSGRQFSNSRSEMNVSTLELGDSALYLCASKGGLAVKETQYFGPGTRLLVL.

The chain has TRBV10-3 and TRBJ2-1, with TRBD2 identical over 10 bases. The CDR3 spans 15 residues. V was pared by 4 bases and J by 8 bases, with 8 bases of the junction left unmatched. The V gene's germline CDR1 is ENHRY and CDR2 SYGVKD. The CDR3 nucleotides read TGTGCCATCAGTGCGGCGCTAGCGGGAGTCTATGAGCAGTTCTTC. It encodes CAISAALAGVYEQFF.

CDR3 sequence: CASSRQGLITEAFF. CDR3 nucleotides: TGTGCCAGCAGTCGACAGGGTTTGATCACTGAAGCTTTCTTT. The rearrangement joins TRBV6-5 to TRBJ1-1; TRBD1 agrees at 7 bases. J lost 4 bases, V lost 5 bases, and 7 bases had no gene match. Germline loops: CDR1 MNHEY, CDR2 SVGAGI. The CDR3 runs 14 residues.

The chain links TRBV3-1 (or the pseudogene TRBV3-2) to TRBJ2-5, with 11 bases fitting TRBD2. Germline assignment: CDR1 LGHDT and CDR2 YNNKEL (reference sequence). V shed 3 bases, J shed 2 bases, and the junction held 2 bases outside the gene matches. The CDR3 contains 15 residues. The CDR3, as DNA: TGTGCCAGCAGCCACTTAGCGGGGGGGCAAGAGACCCAGTACTTC. Its protein is CASSHLAGGQETQYF.

In nucleotides, the CDR3 is TGTGCCAGCAGCTTGGAGGGGTATAGCAATCAGCCCCAGCATTTT. Protein product: CASSLEGYSNQPQHF. The chain employs TRBV5-6 and TRBJ1-5, with TRBD1 as a possible D gene (5 bases). Between the trimmed V and J ends, which lost 0 bases and 0 bases, there was a span of 7 bases. Germline V lookup: CDR1 SGHDT, CDR2 YYEEEE. The CDR3 totals 15 residues.

This chain links TRBV9 with TRBJ2-5; 7 bases are shared with TRBD2. Per germline, CDR1 SGDLS and CDR2 YYNGEE. V lost 3 bases, J lost 6 bases, and 11 bases stayed unmatched. The CDR3 consists of 15 residues. The CDR3 protein is CASSAESTSIQTQYF. The CDR3 bases are TGTGCCAGCAGCGCCGAATCGACTAGCATCCAGACCCAGTACTTC.

The J gene is TRBJ2-2, the V gene TRBV5-4; 11 bases agree with TRBD2. The germline V gene encodes CDR1 SGHNT and CDR2 YYREEE (reference sequence). The trim removed 4 bases at V and 2 bases at J, leaving 10 bases unmatched. This CDR3 contains 18 residues. CDR3 nucleotides: TGTGCCAGCAGCGGCAGCCTTACTAGCGGGAGTAACACCGGGGAGCTGTTTTTT. It specifies CASSGSLTSGSNTGELFF.

The chain couples TRBV7-9 to TRBJ2-7; 10 positions agree with TRBD1. Germline V CDR1 and CDR2: SEHNR, FQNEAQ (reference sequence). J lost 2 bases, V lost 5 bases, and 6 bases had no gene match. The CDR3 has 15 residues. For the CDR3, the DNA is TGTGCCAGCAGCCCAGACAGGGGGCTAACCTACGAGCAGTACTTC. Translating gives CASSPDRGLTYEQYF. Supplemented by reference TRBV7-9 and TRBJ2-7, the full variable domain reads DTGVSQNPRHKITKRGQNVTFRCDPISEHNRLYWYRQTLGQGPEFLTYFQNEAQLEKSRLLSDRFSAERPKGSFSTLEIQRTEQGDSAMYLCASSPDRGLTYEQYFGPGTRLTVT.

This chain uses TRBV29-1 with TRBJ2-2; 9 nucleotides line up with TRBD1. V lost 7 bases, J lost 4 bases, and 4 bases stayed unmatched. CDR1 is SQVTM, CDR2 ANQGSEA, per germline. The CDR3 consists of 13 residues. In DNA, the CDR3 is TGCAGCGGCCGACAGGGGGGCACCGGGGAGCTGTTTTTT. Its protein is CSGRQGGTGELFF.

The rearrangement links TRBV28 to TRBJ1-3; no clear D gene. V was shortened by 2 bases and J by 1 base, with 6 bases between the two germline ends. The CDR3 contains 14 residues. Germline CDR1 is MDHEN and CDR2 is SYDVKM. The CDR3 nucleotides read TGTGCCAGCAGTTTAGCAACTTCTGGAAACACCATATATTTT. Protein product: CASSLATSGNTIYF.

Only one count was recorded for this clone. CDR3 protein: CASRSGTGGSGEQYF. Here the CDR3 DNA reads TGTGCCAGCAGGTCCGGGACAGGGGGATCGGGGGAGCAGTACTTC. The chain couples TRBV6-5 to TRBJ2-7; 11 bases agree with TRBD1. The CDR3 length is 15 residues. CDR1 is MNHEY and CDR2 is SVGAGI in the germline V gene. V dropped 6 bases and J dropped 7; count of bases not matched to a gene: 11.

The chain employs TRBV9 and TRBJ2-3; the match to TRBD2 covers 13 bases. V lost 5 bases, J lost 4 bases, and 7 bases stayed unmatched. This CDR3 has 16 amino acids. Per germline, CDR1 SGDLS and CDR2 YYNGEE. CDR3 amino acids: CASSPLAGGPSDTQYF. The CDR3 nucleotides read TGTGCCAGCAGTCCACTAGCGGGAGGGCCATCAGATACGCAGTATTTT.

The chain couples TRBV18 to TRBJ1-1; D is uncertain. The V end lost 2 bases, the J end lost 1 base, and 8 bases lay between the germline ends. This CDR3 spans 14 amino acids. CDR1 is KGHSH and CDR2 is LQKENI in the germline V gene. The CDR3 loop is CASSPKSRNTEAFF. The CDR3 DNA reads as TGTGCCAGCTCACCAAAATCCCGGAACACTGAAGCTTTCTTT.

This clone appeared once. As DNA, the CDR3 is TGTGCCAGCAGCCACACGAACACAGGGGGGAACAATGAGCAGTTCTTC. This encodes CASSHTNTGGNNEQFF. The rearrangement joins TRBV7-9 to TRBJ2-1; 8 bases fit TRBD1. V shed 5 bases and J 5 bases; nucleotides not matched to a gene: 11. Germline CDR1 and CDR2: SEHNR and FQNEAQ (reference sequence). CDR3 length equals 16 residues.

V is TRBV5-1 and J is TRBJ1-2; 7 nucleotides match TRBD1. CDR3 length: 13 residues. Per germline, CDR1 SGHRS and CDR2 YFSETQ. Trimming took 4 bases from V and 8 from J; bases not matched to a gene: 8. CDR3 DNA: TGCGCCAGCAGCCCCGAGGGGGCAGGCGGCTACACCTTC. The encoded protein is CASSPEGAGGYTF.

The rearrangement joins TRBV10-2 to TRBJ2-3; TRBD2 might be the D (5 bases). This CDR3 contains 15 residues. With 5 bases removed from V and 2 bases from J, the gap between germline ends came to 14 bases. The germline V gene encodes CDR1 WSHSY and CDR2 SAAADI. This CDR3 is CASSPSGRDTDTQYF. The CDR3 DNA reads TGCGCCAGCAGTCCAAGCGGACGAGACACAGATACGCAGTATTTT.

The CDR3 reads CASRPSGGYTGELFF. CDR3 bases: TGCGCCAGCAGGCCTAGCGGGGGATACACCGGGGAGCTGTTTTTT. The chain couples TRBV5-1 to TRBJ2-2; TRBD2 matches at 10 bases. CDR1 and CDR2 from the germline V gene are SGHRS and YFSETQ. This CDR3 comprises 15 residues. The V and J ends lost 5 bases and 3 bases, in that order; junction bases with no gene match: 4.

The chain has TRBV19 and TRBJ1-2; D is uncertain. This CDR3 is built from 14 residues. CDR1 LNHDA and CDR2 SQIVND come from the germline V gene (reference sequence). V lost 7 bases, J lost 4 bases, and 16 bases lay in between. CDR3: CASTLSAGIYGYTF. CDR3 coding DNA: TGTGCCAGTACCCTTTCGGCAGGAATCTATGGCTACACCTTC.

The rearrangement uses TRBV23-1 and TRBJ2-7; TRBD1 agrees at 10 bases. TRBV23-1 is an open reading frame, and its role is uncertain. The trim removed 3 bases at V and 6 bases at J, leaving 5 bases unmatched. This CDR3 region has 14 residues. The CDR3 region is CASSHRQGAVEQYF. CDR3 nucleotide sequence: TGCGCCAGCAGTCATCGACAGGGGGCGGTCGAGCAGTACTTC.

V and J are TRBV2 and TRBJ2-7; no definite D call. Between the trimmed V and J ends, which lost 6 bases and 4 bases, there was a span of 16 bases. Germline-derived CDR1 and CDR2 are SNHLY and FYNNEI. The CDR3 has 14 amino acids. The CDR3 is CASSPLYDSYEQYF. CDR3 nucleotides: TGTGCCAGCAGCCCACTCTACGATTCGTACGAGCAGTACTTC.